The next 13 T cell receptor beta chains were all read from a single sample in a study of spatial heterogeneity in lung cancer. A single record per CDR3 protein comes from TCRdb applying MiXCR to the 5' RACE reads. In the table there are about 120,000 distinct CDR3 sequences, 10% to 15% of which are singletons. The sample's time point: blood at routine non-recurrence follow-up after resection. The sequenced material consisted of unsorted whole RNA from tumor, nontumor lung or frozen PBMC. The sample in question was PBMCs, obtained at follow-up. The source is a male donor with early-stage non-small cell lung cancer.

In its sample, this clonotype was seen many times. The V call is TRBV20-1, the J call TRBJ2-2; D ambiguous. The V gene's germline CDR1 is DFQATT and CDR2 SNEGSKA (reference sequence). The ends were cut back, 6 bases at V and 1 base at J, with 12 bases in the middle. This CDR3 has 14 residues. In nucleotides, the CDR3 is TGCAGTGCCGCGAAGGGCTGGAACACCGGGGAGCTGTTTTTT. This encodes CSAAKGWNTGELFF.

This clonotype was seen only a few times. V is TRBV18 and J is TRBJ2-7, with TRBD1 identical over 8 bases. The germline CDR1 and CDR2 sequences are KGHSH and LQKENI. Trimming at V came to 2 bases and at J to 4 bases, leaving 7 bases not matched to a gene. This CDR3 comprises 15 residues. DNA for the CDR3: TGTGCCAGCTCACCAAGGGACAGGTTCGAGTACGAGCAGTACTTC. Its translation: CASSPRDRFEYEQYF.

This clonotype was seen only a few times. The V gene is TRBV2, the J gene TRBJ2-2, with D possibly matching TRBD2 (5 bases). V lost 6 bases, J lost 0 bases, and 14 bases lay in between. This CDR3 has 16 amino acids. Germline loops: CDR1 SNHLY, CDR2 FYNNEI. In DNA form, the CDR3 reads TGTGCCAGCAGCCCTTGGAGGCAGGCGAACACCGGGGAGCTGTTTTTT. It yields the protein CASSPWRQANTGELFF.

This clonotype was recorded many times. The chain combines TRBV7-3 with TRBJ1-6; perhaps TRBD1 as D (5 bases). The germline V and J ends were trimmed by 2 bases and 5 bases, with 7 bases remaining between them. Germline CDR1 is SGHTA and CDR2 is FQGTGA. The CDR3 is 14 residues long. CDR3 region: CASSLAGNNSPLHF. Written as DNA, the CDR3 is TGTGCCAGCAGCTTAGCAGGGAATAATTCACCCCTCCACTTT. The full variable domain, with the rest looked up from reference TRBV7-3 and TRBJ1-6, is GAGVSQTPSNKVTEKGKYVELRCDPISGHTALYWYRQSLGQGPEFLIYFQGTGAADDSGLPNDRFFAVRPEGSVSTLKIQRTERGDSAVYLCASSLAGNNSPLHFGNGTRLTVT.

By frequency in the sample, this clonotype is medium-sized. The CDR3 protein is CSARDYSGVADTQYF. The CDR3 nucleotides read TGCAGTGCTAGAGATTATAGCGGGGTGGCAGATACGCAGTATTTT. The J gene is TRBJ2-3, the V gene TRBV20-1, with 8 bases lining up with TRBD2. V shed 0 bases, J shed 4 bases, and the junction held 6 bases outside the gene matches. Germline values: CDR1 DFQATT, CDR2 SNEGSKA (reference sequence). This CDR3 has 15 amino acids.

This clonotype came up many times. The J gene is TRBJ2-1, the V gene TRBV7-2; D remains ambiguous. Germline lookup yields CDR1 SGHTA and CDR2 FQGNSA. V was pared by 6 bases and J by 5 bases, with 11 bases between. The CDR3 loop spans 13 amino acids. CDR3 in DNA: TGTGCCAGCAGTCTCTTCCGGGACAATGAGCAGTTCTTC. It encodes CASSLFRDNEQFF.

This clonotype was counted many times. The rearrangement uses TRBV29-1 and TRBJ1-1, with 7 positions matching TRBD1. After removal of 7 bases from V and 0 bases from J, the junction contained 5 bases not matched to a gene. Germline assignment: CDR1 SQVTM and CDR2 ANQGSEA. The CDR3 loop spans 13 amino acids. The CDR3 DNA follows: TGCAGCGCCAGGACAGGTATGAACACTGAAGCTTTCTTT. This codes for CSARTGMNTEAFF.

This clonotype has a count of ten or more. The rearrangement uses TRBV5-6 and TRBJ1-4; no reliable D call. This CDR3 is built from 14 residues. Germline values: CDR1 SGHDT, CDR2 YYEEEE. The V and J ends lost 0 bases and 6 bases respectively, with 9 bases between them. The DNA for the CDR3 is TGTGCCAGCAGCTTGGGAGGTCTGGATGAAAAACTGTTTTTT. Translation gives CASSLGGLDEKLFF.

V and J are TRBV7-2 and TRBJ2-2; no clear D gene. V dropped 6 bases and J dropped 4 bases, with 12 bases sitting between them. The CDR3 contains 14 residues. CDR1 and CDR2 (germline): SGHTA, FQGNSA. The CDR3 region has the DNA TGTGCCAGCAGTTACGGACCCGGCACCGGGGAGCTGTTTTTT. Its translation: CASSYGPGTGELFF.

The chain joins TRBV5-5 to TRBJ1-5; the match to TRBD1 covers 10 bases. The germline gives CDR1 SGHKS, CDR2 YYEKEE (reference sequence). The ends lost 4 bases at V and 0 bases at J; junction bases unmatched: 4. This CDR3 comprises 16 residues. CDR3: CASSGQGGLSNQPQHF. CDR3 bases: TGTGCCAGCAGCGGACAGGGGGGGCTTAGCAATCAGCCCCAGCATTTT.

This clonotype was observed many times. The chain combines TRBV9 with TRBJ2-3; D possibly corresponds to TRBD1 (5 bases). Trimming stripped 1 base from V and 4 bases from J, with 10 bases between. CDR3 length: 14 residues. Per germline, CDR1 SGDLS and CDR2 YYNGEE. The CDR3 bases are TGTGCCAGCAGCGTATCCCACAGGCCAGATACGCAGTATTTT. Amino acids: CASSVSHRPDTQYF.

The chain links TRBV11-3 to TRBJ2-1; 9 nucleotides align to TRBD1. This CDR3 is 14 amino acids long. Germline loops: CDR1 SGHNT, CDR2 YENEEA. Trimming cost V 5 bases and J 4 bases; bases outside gene matches: 3. CDR3 sequence: CASSVDRGYNEQFF. The CDR3 DNA sequence: TGTGCCAGCAGCGTCGACAGGGGGTACAATGAGCAGTTCTTC. The whole variable domain, filled in from reference TRBV11-3 and TRBJ2-1, reads EAGVVQSPRYKIIEKKQPVAFWCNPISGHNTLYWYLQNLGQGPELLIRYENEEAVDDSQLPKDRFSAERLKGVDSTLKIQPAELGDSAVYLCASSVDRGYNEQFFGPGTRLTVL.

The V gene is TRBV28, the J gene TRBJ2-7; TRBD1 matches 9 bases. J was trimmed by 2 bases and V by 6 bases; bases with no gene match: 5. CDR1 is MDHEN and CDR2 is SYDVKM in the germline V gene. The CDR3 extends over 14 amino acids. DNA of the CDR3: TGTGCCAGCAGGAGACAGGGGGGAACCTACGAGCAGTACTTC. Amino acids: CASRRQGGTYEQYF.